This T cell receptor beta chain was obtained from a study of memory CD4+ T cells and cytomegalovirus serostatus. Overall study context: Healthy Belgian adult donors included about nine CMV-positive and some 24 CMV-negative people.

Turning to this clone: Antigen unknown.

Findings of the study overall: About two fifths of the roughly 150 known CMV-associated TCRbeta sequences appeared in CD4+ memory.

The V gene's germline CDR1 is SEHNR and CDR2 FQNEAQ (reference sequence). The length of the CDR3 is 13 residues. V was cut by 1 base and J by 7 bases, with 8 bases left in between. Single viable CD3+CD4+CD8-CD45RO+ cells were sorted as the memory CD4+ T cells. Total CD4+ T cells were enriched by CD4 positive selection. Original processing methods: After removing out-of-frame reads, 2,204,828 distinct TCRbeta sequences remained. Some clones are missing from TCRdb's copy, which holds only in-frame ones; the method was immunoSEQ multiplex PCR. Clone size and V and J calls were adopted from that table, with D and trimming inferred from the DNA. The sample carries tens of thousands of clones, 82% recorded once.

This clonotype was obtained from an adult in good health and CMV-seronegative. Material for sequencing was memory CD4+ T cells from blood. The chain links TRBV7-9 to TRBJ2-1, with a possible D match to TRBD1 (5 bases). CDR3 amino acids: CASSLGTKNEQFF. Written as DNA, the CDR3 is TGTGCCAGCAGCTTAGGGACAAAGAATGAGCAGTTCTTC.